This entry describes one TCR beta chain. Its antigen is undetermined. Trimming took 0 bases from V and 6 from J, leaving 15 bases between them. The CDR3 consists of 16 residues. Germline loops: CDR1 SGDLS, CDR2 YYNGEE. Primers for the PCR totalled 60 Vbeta and 13 Jbeta. The table came from immunoSEQ multiplex PCR; TCRdb's copy has only in-frame clones and leaves some out. Of under 200,000 clones listed, over 75% were seen once; the top ten hold over 2%. The data were taken from a study of cytomegalovirus exposure and HLA in healthy donors. Study conclusions and caveats: The authors later found most CMV-associated TCR beta chains appeared HLA-restricted. A later analysis linked a missense DCLRE1C variant to TCR beta V- and J-gene trimming.

The chain has TRBV9 and TRBJ2-2, with a weak D call TRBD1 (6 bases). The sequenced material came from PBMCs. This sequence was found in a man between 60 and 75 years old in good health and CMV-seronegative. The CDR3 protein is CASSVGGPVKAGELFF. The CDR3 nucleotides are TGTGCCAGCAGCGTAGGGGGGCCAGTAAAAGCCGGGGAGCTGTTTTTT. Supplemented by reference TRBV9 and TRBJ2-2, the full variable domain reads DSGVTQTPKHLITATGQRVTLRCSPRSGDLSVYWYQQSLDQGLQFLIQYYNGEERAKGNILERFSAQQFPDLHSELNLSSLELGDSALYFCASSVGGPVKAGELFFGEGSRLTVL.